Listed below are T cell receptor beta chains from one sample, sequenced in a study of lymphopenia after photon versus proton radiotherapy. The method was immunoSEQ multiplex PCR; TCRdb's version includes in-frame clones alone and lacks a portion of them. The table has more than 15,000 clones, 80% to 90% seen once. This specimen was peripheral blood, taken from a patient treated with proton-based radiotherapy. The source is a man aged 65 to 85 with pancreatic cancer. Each CDR3 is given with its conserved first and last residue. A D gene is named only where the DNA matches it firmly. Size is stated for part of the rows, as once, few or many counts, or as a class when the clone is expanded.

j_call,clone_size,v_call,d_call,cdr3_aa,cdr3_nt
TRBJ2-7,-,TRBV6-6,-,CASSRDSYEQYF,TGTGCCAGCAGTCGAGACAGCTACGAGCAGTACTTC
TRBJ1-6,-,TRBV6-6,TRBD1,CASSPPRTGLKVALHF,TGTGCCAGCAGCCCACCTAGGACAGGGCTAAAGGTGGCCCTCCACTTT
TRBJ1-5,few,TRBV6-1,-,CASNEAASQPQHF,TGTGCCAGCAATGAGGCGGCGAGTCAGCCCCAGCATTTT
TRBJ1-3,-,TRBV25-1,-,CASTRGSGNTIYF,TGTGCCAGCACCCGGGGGTCTGGAAACACCATATATTTT
TRBJ2-3,-,TRBV9,-,CASSVLGTDTQYF,TGTGCCAGCAGCGTTTTAGGCACAGATACGCAGTATTTT
TRBJ2-7,-,TRBV5-1,TRBD1,CASTSLEDRWHEQYF,TGCGCCAGCACCTCGCTGGAGGACAGGTGGCACGAGCAGTACTTC
TRBJ1-2,-,TRBV5-4,-,CASSLVFQAGPGYTF,TGTGCCAGCAGCTTGGTTTTTCAGGCAGGTCCTGGCTACACCTTC
TRBJ1-2,-,TRBV6-1,TRBD1,CASSEAGGGAGYGYTF,TGTGCCAGCAGTGAAGCGGGAGGGGGCGCCGGCTATGGCTACACCTTC
TRBJ1-2,-,TRBV18,-,CASSPAGNYGYTF,TGTGCCAGCTCACCAGCAGGGAACTATGGCTACACCTTC
TRBJ2-1,few,TRBV7-3,-,CASNMGVYNEQFF,TGTGCCAGCAACATGGGGGTTTACAATGAGCAGTTCTTC